The clone carrying this T cell receptor beta chain showed up just a few times. Repertoires were generated with immunoSEQ multiplex PCR, while TCRdb's copy carries only in-frame clones and drops some. Of approximately 250,000 clones in the sample, 88% were seen once. These data come from a study of blood T cell repertoires in COVID-19. Study-wide background: Whether acute or convalescent, the COVID-19 samples came from the United States, Italy and Spain. Sample material is recorded as cDNA or gDNA derived from T cells, B-cell-depleted T cells, or PBMCs.

Participant ages covered about 18 to 100 years across around 25 US areas. People in the exposed group encountered a COVID-19 case within 2 weeks before entering the study. The sequence was collected from a woman between 40 and 50 years old who had been exposed to COVID-19. The specimen sequenced was PBMCs or T cells enriched from blood (not recorded which).

CDR3 region: CASSLLTDSPLHF. CDR3 nucleotides: TGCGCCAGCAGCTTGCTGACAGATTCACCCCTCCACTTT. This rearrangement joins TRBV5-1 to TRBJ1-6; a possible D gene is TRBD1 (5 bases). This CDR3 is built from 13 residues. Germline loops: CDR1 SGHRS, CDR2 YFSETQ. The ends were cut back, 1 base at V and 8 bases at J, with 7 bases in the middle.